The text below deals with one TCR beta chain. The CDR3 spans 12 residues. With 5 bases removed from V and 10 bases from J, the gap between germline ends came to 9 bases. Germline V lookup: CDR1 MNHEY, CDR2 SVGAGI. This entry comes from a study of blood T cell repertoires in COVID-19. Study as a whole: Spain, Italy and the United States supplied samples that represented acute and convalescent COVID-19.

Original handling: Amplification from reference gene primers served as the basis for estimated nucleated cell counts. Generated by immunoSEQ multiplex PCR, the TCRdb table keeps only in-frame clones and is missing some. V and J calls and clone size follow that table, whereas D and trimming were derived from the DNA. Counted here are 280,000 or so clones, approximately 83% occurring once; the ten biggest clones make up 13%. The clonotype originates from a human donor in a cohort sampled during active COVID-19. Sequencing was carried out using peripheral blood. The chain employs TRBV6-5 and TRBJ1-6, with D unresolved. The CDR3 spells CASSMSGSPLHF. CDR3 DNA: TGTGCCAGCAGTATGTCGGGATCACCCCTCCACTTT.